The 10 T cell receptor beta chains in this list originate from one sample, sequenced in a study of shared clonotypes between healthy human individuals. Method: immunoSEQ multiplex PCR; TCRdb's copy keeps in-frame clones and lacks some. Of some 2.4 million clones listed, 80% to 95% were seen once; the top ten hold roughly 0.36%. The sequencing sample was made of naive CD4+ T cells from PBMCs. Noted subset: CD45RA+ positively selected. These receptors all stem from a man aged 18 to 29 in good health. Some clones in this sample may be carry-over from other donors' samples.

This clone was detected only once. The gene calls are TRBV11-2 and TRBJ2-7; 8 nucleotides agree with TRBD2. With V trimmed by 1 base and J by 4 bases, 6 bases remained unmatched. The CDR3 runs to 15 residues. Germline CDR1 reads SGHAT; CDR2 reads FQNNGV. CDR3 residues: CASSLVGSGGYEQYF. CDR3 in DNA: TGTGCCAGCAGCTTAGTTGGCTCGGGAGGGTACGAGCAGTACTTC.

This sequence joins TRBV11-2 and TRBJ2-7; D is tentatively TRBD1 or TRBD2 (5 bases each). Germline-derived CDR1 and CDR2 are SGHAT and FQNNGV. Trimming cost V 5 bases and J 7 bases, with 24 bases left between them. CDR3 length: 16 residues. The CDR3 DNA sequence: TGTGCCAGCAGCACCCTACTTACGGGGCGGCCGGAGGAGCAGTACTTC. The encoded protein is CASSTLLTGRPEEQYF.

The V gene is TRBV10-3, the J gene TRBJ2-7; 16 bases fit TRBD2. Germline CDR1 reads ENHRY; CDR2 reads SYGVKD. J gave up 2 bases and V 0 bases, and 7 bases lay outside the gene matches. The CDR3 has 19 residues. The CDR3 is CAISESPGLAGGLTYEQYF. In nucleotides, the CDR3 is TGTGCCATCAGTGAGTCTCCGGGACTAGCGGGAGGGTTGACCTACGAGCAGTACTTC.

This CDR3 is CASRSGPSGANVLTF. As DNA, the CDR3 is TGTGCCAGCCGTTCCGGGCCCTCTGGGGCCAACGTCCTGACTTTC. The V gene is TRBV28, the J gene TRBJ2-6, with D hard to call. Trimming pared 8 bases from V and 0 bases from J, leaving 11 bases between. Germline assignment: CDR1 MDHEN and CDR2 SYDVKM. CDR3 length: 15 amino acids.

V usage is TRBV5-1 and J usage is TRBJ2-7; D is uncertain. With 0 bases removed from V and 9 bases from J, the gap between germline ends came to 13 bases. CDR1 is SGHRS and CDR2 is YFSETQ in the germline V gene. CDR3 length: 13 amino acids. The DNA of the CDR3 is TGCGCCAGCAGCTTGGCCCCAGGTTCCGGGCAGTACTTC. This translates into CASSLAPGSGQYF.

The sample holds one count of this clone. CDR3 loop: CASSGRGNPHTGELFF. CDR3 bases: TGTGCCAGCAGCGGGCGCGGGAACCCTCACACCGGGGAGCTGTTTTTT. V gene TRBV7-9 combines with J gene TRBJ2-2, with D tentatively TRBD2 (6 bases). The V gene lost 5 bases and the J gene lost 3 bases, with 16 bases spanning the gap. The CDR3 is 16 amino acids. CDR1 is SEHNR and CDR2 is FQNEAQ in the germline V gene (reference sequence).

The chain couples TRBV14 to TRBJ2-5; the D is unclear. The CDR3 length is 13 residues. Germline loops: CDR1 SGHDN, CDR2 FVKESK. Trimming cost V 6 bases and J 1 base, with 9 bases left between them. In DNA form, the CDR3 reads TGTGCCAGCAGTCTAAACCGCCAAGAGACCCAGTACTTC. Translated: CASSLNRQETQYF. Filled out from reference TRBV14 and TRBJ2-5, the complete variable domain reads EAGVTQFPSHSVIEKGQTVTLRCDPISGHDNLYWYRRVMGKEIKFLLHFVKESKQDESGMPNNRFLAERTGGTYSTLKVQPAELEDSGVYFCASSLNRQETQYFGPGTRLLVL.

Only a few counts were recorded for this clone. This rearrangement joins TRBV5-1 to TRBJ1-1; 8 positions match TRBD1. Germline trimming cut 3 bases from V and 5 bases from J; bases unmatched to any gene: 9. The CDR3 has 15 residues. CDR1 is SGHRS and CDR2 is YFSETQ in the germline V gene. CDR3 region: CASSSPHRGETEAFF. As DNA, the CDR3 is TGCGCCAGCAGCTCGCCCCACAGGGGGGAGACTGAAGCTTTCTTT. The entire variable domain, with the rest obtained from reference TRBV5-1 and TRBJ1-1, is as follows: KAGVTQTPRYLIKTRGQQVTLSCSPISGHRSVSWYQQTPGQGLQFLFEYFSETQRNKGNFPGRFSGRQFSNSRSEMNVSTLELGDSALYLCASSSPHRGETEAFFGQGTRLTVV.

This clone was seen only once. This rearrangement joins TRBV5-1 to TRBJ2-3; D is possibly TRBD2 (5 bases). Germline-derived CDR1 and CDR2 are SGHRS and YFSETQ. V gave up 2 bases and J gave up 0 bases, with 13 bases separating them. The CDR3 is 16 residues long. As DNA, the CDR3 is TGCGCCAGCAGCTTAGGACTTTCCACTAGCACAGATACGCAGTATTTT. This codes for CASSLGLSTSTDTQYF.

This sequence joins TRBV5-4 and TRBJ2-1; TRBD2 matches 8 bases. Per the germline V gene, CDR1 is SGHNT and CDR2 is YYREEE (reference sequence). The junction had 2 bases not matched to a gene; V was cut back by 3 bases and J by 0 bases. This CDR3 region has 15 residues. CDR3 residues: CASSYLAGSYNEQFF. CDR3 DNA: TGTGCCAGCAGCTATCTAGCGGGCTCCTACAATGAGCAGTTCTTC.